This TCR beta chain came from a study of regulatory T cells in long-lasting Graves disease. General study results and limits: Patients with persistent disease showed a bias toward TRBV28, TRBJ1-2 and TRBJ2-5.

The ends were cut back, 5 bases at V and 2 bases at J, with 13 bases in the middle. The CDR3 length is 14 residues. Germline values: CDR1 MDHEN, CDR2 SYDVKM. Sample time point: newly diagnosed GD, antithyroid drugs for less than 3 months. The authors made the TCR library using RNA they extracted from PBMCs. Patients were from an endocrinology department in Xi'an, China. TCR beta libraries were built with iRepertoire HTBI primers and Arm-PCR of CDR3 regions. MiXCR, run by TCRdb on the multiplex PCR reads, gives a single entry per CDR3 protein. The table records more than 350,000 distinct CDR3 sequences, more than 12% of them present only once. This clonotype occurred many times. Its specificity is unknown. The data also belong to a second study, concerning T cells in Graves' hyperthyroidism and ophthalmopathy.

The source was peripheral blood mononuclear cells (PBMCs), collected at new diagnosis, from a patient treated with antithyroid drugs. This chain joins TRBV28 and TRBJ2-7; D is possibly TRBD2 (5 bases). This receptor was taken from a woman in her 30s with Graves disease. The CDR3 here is CASSIRGLPYEQYF. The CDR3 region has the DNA TGTGCCAGCAGTATTCGGGGTTTGCCCTACGAGCAGTACTTC.